The 9 T cell receptor beta chains reported below all come from one sample, sequenced in a study of human T cells and chemical hapten exposure (dated by TCRdb to the early 2020s). Preparation of the library involved 5' RACE. Reads for this sample came from an Illumina MiSeq. The public reads were quality trimmed at Q25 with fastp and then assembled into clones with MiXCR by TCRdb, keeping productive beta chains. Rows merge per CDR3 protein into single entries with the most common DNA and genes. The sample records fewer than 150,000 distinct CDR3 sequences, approximately 20% of which are singletons. The ten largest account for about 3% of the sample. Total RNA was isolated from unfractionated whole blood collected in Tempus Blood RNA tubes. The receptors here all came from a human donor in good health.

The gene calls are TRBV29-1 and TRBJ1-1; no clear D. From germline, CDR1 is SQVTM and CDR2 ANQGSEA. The length of the CDR3 is 13 residues. The germline V and J ends were trimmed by 6 bases and 4 bases, with 15 bases remaining between them. CDR3 residues: CSVTHRRLTEAFF. CDR3 nucleotide sequence: TGCAGCGTAACTCACCGCCGGCTCACTGAAGCTTTCTTT.

J is TRBJ2-5 and V is TRBV29-1, with 12 nucleotides matching TRBD2. V trimming: 5 bases; J trimming: 3 bases; junction bases outside the gene matches: 13. In germline, CDR1 is SQVTM, CDR2 ANQGSEA. The CDR3 is 17 residues long. CDR3 region: CSVPFPEGLAGEETQYF. The CDR3 region has the DNA TGCAGCGTTCCCTTCCCCGAGGGACTAGCGGGTGAAGAGACCCAGTACTTC.

The table lists this clonotype with a few counts. The genes are TRBV6-1 and TRBJ1-5, with 9 nucleotides matching TRBD1. CDR1 and CDR2 from the germline V gene are MNHNS and SASEGT. J was trimmed by 3 bases and V by 5 bases; bases with no gene match: 8. This CDR3 comprises 16 residues. CDR3 sequence reads: CASSRQGGADNQPQHF. The CDR3, as DNA: TGTGCCAGCAGTCGACAGGGGGGGGCCGACAATCAGCCCCAGCATTTT.

This chain uses TRBV4-1 with TRBJ2-3; 9 nucleotides line up with TRBD1. The J segment lost 2 bases and the V segment lost 6 bases, leaving 3 bases of the junction unmatched. The CDR3 extends over 14 amino acids. Germline CDR1 reads MGHRA; CDR2 reads YSYEKL. DNA for the CDR3: TGCGCCAGCAGTGGGGACAGGGACACAGATACGCAGTATTTT. As protein: CASSGDRDTDTQYF.

Regarding this clonotype: Mismatch with germline at one junction end may stem from a read error. The chain recombines TRBV29-1 with TRBJ2-5, with a weak D call TRBD2 (7 bases). From germline, CDR1 is SQVTM and CDR2 ANQGSEA. The CDR3 spans 12 residues. The CDR3 is CSTEGGEETPYF. CDR3 in DNA: TGCAGCACCGAGGGGGGGGAGGAGACCCCGTACTTC.

V usage is TRBV6-2 or TRBV6-3 and J usage is TRBJ1-1; D unclear. V lost 0 bases and J 7 bases, leaving 12 bases between the germline ends. In germline, CDR1 is MNHEY, CDR2 SVGEGT. This CDR3 comprises 14 residues. The CDR3 DNA follows: TGTGCCAGCAGTTACTCGATTATGGCGGTTGAAGCTTTCTTT. It encodes CASSYSIMAVEAFF.

CDR3 region: CASSQDLLAGGSYNEQFF. CDR3 DNA sequence: TGTGCCAGCAGCCAAGATTTATTGGCAGGGGGCTCCTACAATGAGCAGTTCTTC. The chain uses TRBV3-1 and TRBJ2-1; TRBD1 matches 7 bases. Germline CDR1 is LGHDT and CDR2 is YNNKEL (reference sequence). V lost 0 bases to trimming and J lost 0 bases; unmatched junction nucleotides: 8. The CDR3 contains 18 residues.

This clonotype was observed a handful of times. The chain employs TRBV7-6 and TRBJ1-1; TRBD1 aligns across 12 bases. J lost 4 bases, V lost 5 bases, and 2 bases had no gene match. The CDR3 sequence is 14 residues long. Looked up from germline, CDR1 is SGHVS and CDR2 is FNYEAQ. The CDR3 here is CASSAGQGATEAFF. The CDR3 DNA follows: TGTGCCAGCAGCGCGGGACAGGGGGCCACTGAAGCTTTCTTT.

The rearrangement links TRBV20-1 to TRBJ2-1, with a tentative D call TRBD1 (5 bases). CDR3 size: 15 residues. V was pared by 0 bases and J by 6 bases, with 15 bases between. The V gene's germline CDR1 is DFQATT and CDR2 SNEGSKA (reference sequence). DNA of the CDR3: TGCAGTGCTAGAGATCCGGCTCCCCAGGGCAATGAGCAGTTCTTC. Amino acid sequence: CSARDPAPQGNEQFF.